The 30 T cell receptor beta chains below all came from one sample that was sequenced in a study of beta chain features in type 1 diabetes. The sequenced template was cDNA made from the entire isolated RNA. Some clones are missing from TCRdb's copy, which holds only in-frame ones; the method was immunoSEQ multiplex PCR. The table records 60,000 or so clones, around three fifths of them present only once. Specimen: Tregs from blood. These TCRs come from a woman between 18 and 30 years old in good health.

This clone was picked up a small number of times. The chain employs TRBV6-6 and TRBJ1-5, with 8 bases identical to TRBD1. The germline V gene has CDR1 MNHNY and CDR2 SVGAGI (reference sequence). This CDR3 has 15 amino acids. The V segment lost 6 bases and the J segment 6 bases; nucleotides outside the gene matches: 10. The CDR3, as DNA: TGTGCCAGCAGCTACGACAGGGGATCCTTTCAGCCCCAGCATTTT. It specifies CASSYDRGSFQPQHF.

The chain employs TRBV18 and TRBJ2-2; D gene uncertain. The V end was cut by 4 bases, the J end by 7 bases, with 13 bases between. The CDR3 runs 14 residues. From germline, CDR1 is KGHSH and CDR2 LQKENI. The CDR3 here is CASSQERQIGELFF. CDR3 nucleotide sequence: TGTGCCAGCTCACAGGAGAGGCAGATCGGGGAGCTGTTTTTT.

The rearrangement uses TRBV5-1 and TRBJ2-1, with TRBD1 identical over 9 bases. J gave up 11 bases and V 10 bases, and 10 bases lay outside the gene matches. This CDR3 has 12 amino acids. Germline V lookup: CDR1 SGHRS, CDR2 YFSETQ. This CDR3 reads CASEINRGQQFF. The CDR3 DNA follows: TGCGCCTCGGAAATAAACAGGGGGCAGCAGTTCTTC.

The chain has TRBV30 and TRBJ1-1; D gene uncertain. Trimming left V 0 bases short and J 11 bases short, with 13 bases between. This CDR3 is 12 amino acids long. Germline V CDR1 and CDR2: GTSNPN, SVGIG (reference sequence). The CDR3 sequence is CAWSVRTYKAFF. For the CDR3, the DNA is TGTGCCTGGAGTGTTCGGACTTACAAGGCTTTCTTT. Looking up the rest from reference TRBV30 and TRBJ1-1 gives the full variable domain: SQTIHQWPATLVQPVGSPLSLECTVEGTSNPNLYWYRQAAGRGLQLLFYSVGIGQISSEVPQNLSASRPQDRQFILSSKKLLLSDSGFYLCAWSVRTYKAFFGQGTRLTVV.

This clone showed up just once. The chain's CDR3 is CASSQGFGGSYEQYF. The CDR3 coding sequence is TGTGCCAGCAGCCAAGGGTTCGGCGGGAGCTACGAGCAGTACTTC. The rearrangement links TRBV6-5 to TRBJ2-7; 7 bases line up with TRBD2. The J segment lost 3 bases and the V segment lost 6 bases, leaving 11 bases of the junction unmatched. Germline-derived CDR1 and CDR2 are MNHEY and SVGAGI. The CDR3 sequence is 15 residues long.

The CDR3: CASASNSNQPQHF. The CDR3 coding sequence is TGTGCCAGCGCGAGTAATAGCAATCAGCCCCAGCATTTT. The chain has TRBV9 and TRBJ1-5, with D uncertain. The CDR3 totals 13 residues. Germline V gene data show CDR1 as SGDLS and CDR2 as YYNGEE. Trimming took off 7 bases at V and 0 bases at J, with 8 bases between the two ends.

The CDR3 region has the DNA TGTGCCAGCAGCTCGTCAGGGGCGGAAAGGAACTATGGCTACACCTTC. Protein sequence: CASSSSGAERNYGYTF. The V gene is TRBV7-9, the J gene TRBJ1-2; TRBD1 is a possible D gene (6 bases). CDR3 length equals 16 residues. V was clipped by 4 bases and J by 2 bases, with 17 bases between them. The germline V gene has CDR1 SEHNR and CDR2 FQNEAQ (reference sequence).

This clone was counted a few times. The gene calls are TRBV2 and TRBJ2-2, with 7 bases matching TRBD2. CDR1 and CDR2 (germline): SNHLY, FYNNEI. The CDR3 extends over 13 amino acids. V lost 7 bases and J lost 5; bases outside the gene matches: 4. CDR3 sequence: CASTAGRTGELFF. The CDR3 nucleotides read TGTGCCAGCACAGCGGGAAGAACCGGGGAGCTGTTTTTT.

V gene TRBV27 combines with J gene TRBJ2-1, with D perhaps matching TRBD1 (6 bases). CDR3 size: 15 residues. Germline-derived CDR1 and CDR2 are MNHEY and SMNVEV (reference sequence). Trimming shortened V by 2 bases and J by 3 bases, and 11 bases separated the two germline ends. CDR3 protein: CASSLLGARYNEQFF. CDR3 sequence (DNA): TGTGCCAGCAGTTTACTGGGGGCCCGCTACAATGAGCAGTTCTTC.

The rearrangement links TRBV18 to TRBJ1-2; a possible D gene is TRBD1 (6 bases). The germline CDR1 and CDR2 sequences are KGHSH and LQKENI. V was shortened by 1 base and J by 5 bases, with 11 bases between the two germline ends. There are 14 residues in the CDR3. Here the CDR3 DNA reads TGTGCCAGCTCACCACAGGGGGGGATGTATGGCTACACCTTC. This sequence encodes CASSPQGGMYGYTF.

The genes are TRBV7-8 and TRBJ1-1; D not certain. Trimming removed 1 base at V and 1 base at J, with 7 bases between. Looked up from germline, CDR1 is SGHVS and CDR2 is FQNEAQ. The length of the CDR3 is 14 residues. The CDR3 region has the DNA TGTGCCAGCAGCTTAGGCCTACCGAACACTGAAGCTTTCTTT. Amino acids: CASSLGLPNTEAFF.

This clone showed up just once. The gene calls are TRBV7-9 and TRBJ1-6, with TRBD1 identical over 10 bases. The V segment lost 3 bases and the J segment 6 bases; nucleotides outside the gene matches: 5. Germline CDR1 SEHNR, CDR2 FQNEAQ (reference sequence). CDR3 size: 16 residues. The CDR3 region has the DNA TGTGCCAGCAGCTTTAGCTGGGACAGGGGTAATTCACCCCTCCACTTT. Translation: CASSFSWDRGNSPLHF.

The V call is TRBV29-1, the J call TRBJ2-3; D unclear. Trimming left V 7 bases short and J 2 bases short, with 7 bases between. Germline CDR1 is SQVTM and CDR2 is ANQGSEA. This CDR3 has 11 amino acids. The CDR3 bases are TGCAGCGCACAAATCACAGATACGCAGTATTTT. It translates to CSAQITDTQYF.

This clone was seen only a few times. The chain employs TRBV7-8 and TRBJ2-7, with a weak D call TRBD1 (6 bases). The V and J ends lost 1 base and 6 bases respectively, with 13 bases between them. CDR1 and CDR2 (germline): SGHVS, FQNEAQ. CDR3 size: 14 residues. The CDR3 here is CASSLGETGIEQYF. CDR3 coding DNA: TGTGCCAGCAGCTTAGGCGAGACAGGAATCGAGCAGTACTTC.

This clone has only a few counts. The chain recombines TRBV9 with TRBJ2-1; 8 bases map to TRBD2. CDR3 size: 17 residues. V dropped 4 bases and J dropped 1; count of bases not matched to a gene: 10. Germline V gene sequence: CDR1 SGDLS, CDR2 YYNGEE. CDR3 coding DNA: TGTGCCAGCAGCATAGGCCCCCGGGAGGGTTCCTACAATGAGCAGTTCTTC. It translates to CASSIGPREGSYNEQFF.

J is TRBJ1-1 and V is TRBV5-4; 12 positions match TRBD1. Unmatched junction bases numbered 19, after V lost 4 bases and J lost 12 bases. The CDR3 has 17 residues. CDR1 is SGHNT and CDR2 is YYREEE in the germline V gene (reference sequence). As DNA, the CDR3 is TGTGCCAGCAGCCCCACGACCGGGACAGGGGGCATAGGAGGAACTTTCTTT. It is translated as CASSPTTGTGGIGGTFF.

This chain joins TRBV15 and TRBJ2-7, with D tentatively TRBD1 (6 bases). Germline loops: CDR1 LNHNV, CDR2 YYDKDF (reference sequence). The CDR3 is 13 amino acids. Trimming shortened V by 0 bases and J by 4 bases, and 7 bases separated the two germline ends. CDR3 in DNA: TGTGCCACCAGCAGAGATCAGGGGTACGAGCAGTACTTC. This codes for CATSRDQGYEQYF. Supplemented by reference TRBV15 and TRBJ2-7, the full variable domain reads DAMVIQNPRYQVTQFGKPVTLSCSQTLNHNVMYWYQQKSSQAPKLLFHYYDKDFNNEADTPDNFQSRRPNTSFCFLDIRSPGLGDTAMYLCATSRDQGYEQYFGPGTRLTVT.

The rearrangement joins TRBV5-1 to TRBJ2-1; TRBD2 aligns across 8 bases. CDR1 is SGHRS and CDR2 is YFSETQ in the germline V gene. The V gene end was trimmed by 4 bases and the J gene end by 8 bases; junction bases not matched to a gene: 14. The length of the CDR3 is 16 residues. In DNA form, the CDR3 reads TGCGCCAGCAGCCTAAACCCTAGCGGGCAGAATCATGAGCAGTTCTTC. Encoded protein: CASSLNPSGQNHEQFF. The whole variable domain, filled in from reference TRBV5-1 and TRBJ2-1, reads KAGVTQTPRYLIKTRGQQVTLSCSPISGHRSVSWYQQTPGQGLQFLFEYFSETQRNKGNFPGRFSGRQFSNSRSEMNVSTLELGDSALYLCASSLNPSGQNHEQFFGPGTRLTVL.

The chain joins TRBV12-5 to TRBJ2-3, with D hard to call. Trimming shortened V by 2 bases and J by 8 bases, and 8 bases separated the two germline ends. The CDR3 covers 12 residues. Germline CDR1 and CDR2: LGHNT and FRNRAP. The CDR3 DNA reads TGTGCTAGTGGTTTGCTCGGTTCTACGCAGTATTTT. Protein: CASGLLGSTQYF.

CDR3 nucleotides: TGTGCCAGCTCACCACAGGGGCCCACTGAAGCTTTCTTT. Translated, it gives CASSPQGPTEAFF. V gene TRBV18 combines with J gene TRBJ1-1; possibly TRBD1 for D (5 bases). V shed 1 base and J shed 4 bases, with 7 bases lying between them. This CDR3 contains 13 residues. Germline V CDR1 and CDR2: KGHSH, LQKENI.

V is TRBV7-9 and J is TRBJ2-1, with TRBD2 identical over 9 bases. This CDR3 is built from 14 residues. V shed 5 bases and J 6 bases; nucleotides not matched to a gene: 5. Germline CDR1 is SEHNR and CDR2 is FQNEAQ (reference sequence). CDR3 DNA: TGTGCCAGCAGCACCGCGGGGGGGCTCAATGAGCAGTTCTTC. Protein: CASSTAGGLNEQFF. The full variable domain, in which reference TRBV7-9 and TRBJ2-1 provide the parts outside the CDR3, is DTGVSQNPRHKITKRGQNVTFRCDPISEHNRLYWYRQTLGQGPEFLTYFQNEAQLEKSRLLSDRFSAERPKGSFSTLEIQRTEQGDSAMYLCASSTAGGLNEQFFGPGTRLTVL.

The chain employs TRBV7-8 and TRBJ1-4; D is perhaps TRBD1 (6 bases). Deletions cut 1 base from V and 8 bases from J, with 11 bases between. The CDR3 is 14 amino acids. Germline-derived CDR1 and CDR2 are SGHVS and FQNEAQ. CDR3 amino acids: CASSLGGGWEKLFF. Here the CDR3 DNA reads TGTGCCAGCAGCTTAGGAGGGGGTTGGGAAAAACTGTTTTTT.

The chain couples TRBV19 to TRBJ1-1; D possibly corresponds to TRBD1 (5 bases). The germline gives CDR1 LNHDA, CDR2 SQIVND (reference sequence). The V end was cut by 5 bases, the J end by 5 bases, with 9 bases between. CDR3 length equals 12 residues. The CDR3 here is CASSSRGTEAFF. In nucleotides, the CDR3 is TGTGCCAGTAGTTCCCGGGGGACTGAAGCTTTCTTT.

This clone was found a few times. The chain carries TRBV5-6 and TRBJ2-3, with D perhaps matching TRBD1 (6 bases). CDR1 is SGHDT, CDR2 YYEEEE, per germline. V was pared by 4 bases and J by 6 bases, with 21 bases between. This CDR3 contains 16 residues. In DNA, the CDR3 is TGTGCCAGCAGCCGCCCGGGACACCGTAAGGGGGATACGCAGTATTTT. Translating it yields CASSRPGHRKGDTQYF.

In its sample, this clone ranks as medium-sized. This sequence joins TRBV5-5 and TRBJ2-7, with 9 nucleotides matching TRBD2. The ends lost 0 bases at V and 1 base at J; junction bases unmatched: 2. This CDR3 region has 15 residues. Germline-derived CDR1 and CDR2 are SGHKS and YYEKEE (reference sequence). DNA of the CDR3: TGTGCCAGCAGCTTGGCTAGCGGGGCATCCTACGAGCAGTACTTC. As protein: CASSLASGASYEQYF.

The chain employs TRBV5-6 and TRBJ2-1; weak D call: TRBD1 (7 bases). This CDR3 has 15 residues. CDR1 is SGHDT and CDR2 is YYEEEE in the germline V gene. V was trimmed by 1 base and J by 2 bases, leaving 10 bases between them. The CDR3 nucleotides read TGTGCCAGCAGCTTGCAGGGGGGACCCTACAATGAGCAGTTCTTC. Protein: CASSLQGGPYNEQFF.

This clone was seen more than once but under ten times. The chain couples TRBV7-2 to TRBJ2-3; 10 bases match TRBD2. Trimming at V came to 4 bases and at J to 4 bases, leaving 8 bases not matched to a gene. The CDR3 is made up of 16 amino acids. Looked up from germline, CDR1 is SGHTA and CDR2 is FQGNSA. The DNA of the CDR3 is TGTGCCAGCAGCTCCCAGCGGGGGGGCGGGGCAGATACGCAGTATTTT. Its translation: CASSSQRGGGADTQYF.

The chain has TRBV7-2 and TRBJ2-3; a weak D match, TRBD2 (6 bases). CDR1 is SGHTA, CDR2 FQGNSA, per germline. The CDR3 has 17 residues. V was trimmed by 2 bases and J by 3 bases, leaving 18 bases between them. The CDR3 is CASSLRWRKEGTDTQYF. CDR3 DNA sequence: TGTGCCAGCAGCTTAAGGTGGCGGAAGGAGGGGACAGATACGCAGTATTTT.

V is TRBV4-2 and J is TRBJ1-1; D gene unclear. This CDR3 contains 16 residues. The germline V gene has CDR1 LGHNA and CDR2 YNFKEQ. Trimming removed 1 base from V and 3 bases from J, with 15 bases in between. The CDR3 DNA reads TGTGCCAGCAGCCAAGGTTTCGGGGTAAGGGACACTGAAGCTTTCTTT. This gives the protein CASSQGFGVRDTEAFF.

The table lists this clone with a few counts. The CDR3 is CASSLTGDEKLFF. The CDR3, as DNA: TGTGCCAGCAGTTTAACGGGAGATGAAAAACTGTTTTTT. This chain connects TRBV6-5 to TRBJ1-4; the D is unclear. The germline CDR1 and CDR2 sequences are MNHEY and SVGAGI. This CDR3 is 13 amino acids long. The V gene lost 4 bases and the J gene lost 6 bases, with 9 bases spanning the gap.